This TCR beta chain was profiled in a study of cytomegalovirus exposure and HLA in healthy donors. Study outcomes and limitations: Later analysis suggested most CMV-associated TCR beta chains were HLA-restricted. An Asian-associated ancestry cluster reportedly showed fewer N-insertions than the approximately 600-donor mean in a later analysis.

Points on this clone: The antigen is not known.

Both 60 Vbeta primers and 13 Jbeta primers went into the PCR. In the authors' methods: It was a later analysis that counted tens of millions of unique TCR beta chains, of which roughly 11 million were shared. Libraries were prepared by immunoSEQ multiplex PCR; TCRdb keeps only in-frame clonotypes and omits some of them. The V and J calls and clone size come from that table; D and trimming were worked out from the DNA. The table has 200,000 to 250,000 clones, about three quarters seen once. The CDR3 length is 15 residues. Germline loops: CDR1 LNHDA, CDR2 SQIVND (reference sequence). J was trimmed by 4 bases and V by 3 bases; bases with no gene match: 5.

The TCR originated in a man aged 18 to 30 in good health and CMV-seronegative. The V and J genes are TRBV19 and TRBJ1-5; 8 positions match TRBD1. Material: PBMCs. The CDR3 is CASSIAQGVNQPQHF. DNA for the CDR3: TGTGCCAGTAGTATCGCACAGGGGGTAAATCAGCCCCAGCATTTT.